The sequence of this TCR beta chain was determined in a study of shared clonotypes between healthy human individuals (dated by TCRdb to 2020 to 2021). In the study overall: A couple of women and a few men aged 18 to 49 years were included in the cohort. Per donor, three plates each were used for CD4 naive and CD4 memory, two for CD8 naive, and one for CD8 memory. Blood TCR repertoires of about five healthy adults were deeply sequenced to estimate repertoire size and the extent of clonotype sharing between individuals. To increase sequencing depth and limit assay-specific biases, different laboratories used diverse techniques to prepare libraries and sequence TCR repertoires. Each donor's leukapheresis produced roughly between about 0.9 and 9.5 billion PBMCs. The paper as a whole reports these results and caveats: Sampling was restricted to blood, and TCR repertoires in tissues likely differ from the TCR repertoires found in blood. Naive subsets generally had larger estimated clonotype richness than memory subsets. Incomplete sequencing was indicated by rarefaction of sorted-subset datasets, despite the large sequencing depth. Pairwise subsampling led to the expectation that sequencing depth would affect the degree of clonotype sharing among donors. Clonotypes shared by all four sorted-subset donors showed higher generation probabilities than non-shared clonotypes. When several donors were compared, the shared fraction of clonotypes was roughly 4.8% for naive CD4, 3.5% for naive CD8, 2.3% for memory CD4, and 0.35% to 0.5% for memory CD8. The small number of donors limited the genetic and exposure-history diversity represented.

The CDR3 runs 15 residues from the cysteine to the phenylalanine. CDR3 DNA is the only sequence kept; it has 45 bases, read in frame from the first base. Trimming takes 4 bases from V and 4 bases from J, and the germline ends sit 13 bases apart. Looking up the germline V gene yields CDR1 ENHRY and CDR2 SYGVKD. Ten or more counts support this clone. There is no known antigen for this receptor. No much larger clone exists at a distance of one base, and base qualities are not known. Using the deep immunoSEQ assay, multiplex PCR amplified TCR CDR3 regions from genomic DNA. For each cell subset, the extracted genomic DNA was distributed evenly across all wells of several immunoSEQ 96-well plates, and each plate served as one replicate. For sorted subsets, each replicate PCR was loaded with about 0.2 ug genomic DNA, equivalent to 30,000 or so T cell genomes. Purified libraries were measured with a Qubit 3.0 fluorometer, size-checked on a Bioanalyzer 2100, and measured again with the KAPA Library Quantification kit. Every immunoSEQ 96-well plate was sequenced on a separate single-read 150-cycle Illumina NextSeq 550 flow cell. As for the authors' bioinformatics: Because the immunoSEQ output included only junctional sequences and no quality scores, the filtering could not be the same as the filtering used for full-length reads. To assign V/J genes and CDR3, sequences were annotated using PyIR, a Python wrapper for IgBLAST v1.9, with IMGT germline references. Any read was removed if the V/J assignment was weak (E-value above 1e-6), the CDR3 was missing, or the read contained stop codons, out-of-frame junctions, or ambiguous translated residues. V3J clonotypes were defined by identical inferred V gene, J gene, and CDR3 amino acid sequence. To compute the percentage overlap between repertoires, the number of shared unique clonotypes was divided by the size of the smaller repertoire. Repertoire richness was assessed with RTK rarefaction, the Chao1 estimator, and Recon v2.1 estimates of unobserved clonotypes. OLGA was used to compute generation probabilities for all TCRbeta clonotypes that the gDNA method yielded from a handful of donors. The immuneACCESS repertoire file appears here via TCRdb, limited to in-frame rearrangements. These files lack a portion of the clones; in checked studies, under half of the deficit traces to unresolved V genes, and the cause of the others is not known. For V, J and clone size, that table is used; D and trimming come from the DNA. The sample table shows hundreds of thousands of clones, and around 74% are seen once. The top ten hold 10% of the sample.

Donors were healthy HIV-negative adults with no recently reported acute infections or vaccinations. Every donor was a Caucasian adult residing in Nashville, Tennessee, USA. Magnetic negative selection was used to enrich CD4+ T cells, after which naive cells were positively selected on CD45RA and the negative fraction became the memory subset. After blood collection by leukapheresis, PBMCs were isolated using Ficoll-Histopaque density gradient centrifugation and then cryopreserved in the vapor phase of liquid nitrogen. Analytical flow cytometry was used to check the purity and quantity of every magnetically sorted T cell population. Each sorted fraction had its genomic DNA isolated and then quantified by UV absorbance on a Nanodrop 2000c.

The sample comprised memory CD4+ T cells sorted from blood. This sample's cell subset or site label indicates: CD45RA-negative fraction. This receptor was identified in a man aged 30-40 years in good health. The chain couples TRBV10-3 to TRBJ2-2; TRBD2 is possibly the D segment (6 matching bases). The CDR3 loop reads CAISAHPTSTGELFF. In nucleotides, the sequence is TGTGCCATCAGTGCCCACCCGACTAGCACCGGGGAGCTGTTTTTT.